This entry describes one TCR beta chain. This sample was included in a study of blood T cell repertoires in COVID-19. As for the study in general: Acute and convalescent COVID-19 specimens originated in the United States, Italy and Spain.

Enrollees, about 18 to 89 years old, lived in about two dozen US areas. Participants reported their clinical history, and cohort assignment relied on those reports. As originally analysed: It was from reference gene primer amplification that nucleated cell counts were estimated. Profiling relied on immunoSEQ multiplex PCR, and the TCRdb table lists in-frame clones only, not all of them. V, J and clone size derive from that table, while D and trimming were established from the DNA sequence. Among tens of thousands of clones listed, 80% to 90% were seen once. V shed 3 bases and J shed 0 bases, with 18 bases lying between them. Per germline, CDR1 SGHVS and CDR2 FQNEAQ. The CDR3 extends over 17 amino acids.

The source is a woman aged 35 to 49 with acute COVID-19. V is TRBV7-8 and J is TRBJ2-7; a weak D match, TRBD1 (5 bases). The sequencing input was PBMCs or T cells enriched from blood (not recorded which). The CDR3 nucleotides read TGTGCCAGCAGCTTCTCCCGGACACCACCAAGCTCCTACGAGCAGTACTTC. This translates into CASSFSRTPPSSYEQYF.